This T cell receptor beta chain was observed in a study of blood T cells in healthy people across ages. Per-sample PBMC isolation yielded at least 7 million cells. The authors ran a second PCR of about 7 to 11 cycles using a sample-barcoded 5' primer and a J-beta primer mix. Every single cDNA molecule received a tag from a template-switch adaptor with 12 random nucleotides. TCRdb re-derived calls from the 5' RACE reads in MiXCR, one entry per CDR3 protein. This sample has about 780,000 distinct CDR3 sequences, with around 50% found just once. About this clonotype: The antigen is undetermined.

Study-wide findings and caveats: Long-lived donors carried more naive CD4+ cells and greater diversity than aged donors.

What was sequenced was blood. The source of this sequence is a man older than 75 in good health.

CDR3 nucleotide sequence: TGTGCCAGCAGTTTTGCCCAATTATACGAGCAGTACTTC. Translated, it gives CASSFAQLYEQYF. This chain joins TRBV12-3 or TRBV12-4 and TRBJ2-7; D gene unclear. The V end lost 3 bases, the J end lost 4 bases, and 10 bases lay between the germline ends. CDR3 size: 13 residues.